A single sample is the source of the 6 T cell receptor beta chains below, sequenced in a study of T cells in Graves' hyperthyroidism and ophthalmopathy. Amplification of TCR beta CDR3 regions was performed using RNA transcripts as template. First-round RT-PCR targeting the TCR CDR3 was performed with the HTBI primer set. Via MiXCR, TCRdb re-called the multiplex PCR reads, giving one row per CDR3 protein. The sample carries more than 650,000 distinct CDR3 sequences, 14% recorded once. Material for sequencing was blood. The receptors were sampled from a woman in her late teens or twenties with Graves' hyperthyroidism.

Many counts were recorded for this clonotype. The rearrangement uses TRBV28 and TRBJ2-3, with D tentatively TRBD2 (5 bases). Germline V lookup: CDR1 MDHEN, CDR2 SYDVKM. V gave up 0 bases and J gave up 1 base, with 17 bases separating them. CDR3 length: 18 amino acids. The CDR3 reads CASSLWRVRGWGTDTQYF. The CDR3 coding sequence is TGTGCCAGCAGTTTATGGAGGGTCCGCGGGTGGGGCACAGATACGCAGTATTTT.

This clonotype was recorded at least ten times. This chain connects TRBV10-1 to TRBJ2-1; D might be TRBD1 or TRBD2, each matching 5 bases. Trimming removed 8 bases from V and 5 bases from J, with 13 bases in between. The CDR3 sequence is 13 residues long. The germline V gene has CDR1 WNHNN and CDR2 SYGVQD (reference sequence). CDR3 region: CASASGANNEQFF. The CDR3 DNA is TGCGCCAGCGCGTCCGGGGCCAACAATGAGCAGTTCTTC.

This clonotype was recorded many times. The gene calls are TRBV12-3 or TRBV12-4 and TRBJ1-5, with D uncertain. The length of the CDR3 is 14 residues. Between the trimmed V and J ends, which lost 3 bases and 0 bases, there was a span of 6 bases. CDR3 DNA: TGTGCCAGCAGTTTTACGGGTAGCAATCAGCCCCAGCATTTT. Amino acid sequence: CASSFTGSNQPQHF.

The V gene is TRBV19, the J gene TRBJ1-3; 7 bases are shared with TRBD1. The germline CDR1 and CDR2 sequences are LNHDA and SQIVND (reference sequence). This CDR3 has 12 residues. V lost 9 bases, J lost 5 bases, and 4 bases stayed unmatched. The DNA for the CDR3 is TGTGCCAGCAGACAGGGACGAAACACCATATATTTT. Translating it yields CASRQGRNTIYF.

The CDR3 DNA reads as TGTGCCAGCAGCCCCGGCAGTTCTGTTAGCGAGCAGTACTTC. Protein sequence: CASSPGSSVSEQYF. This chain links TRBV27 with TRBJ2-7, with no clear D. Trimming removed 6 bases from V and 6 bases from J, with 18 bases in between. Per germline, CDR1 MNHEY and CDR2 SMNVEV (reference sequence). This CDR3 is 14 amino acids long.

This clonotype was recorded at least ten times. V and J are TRBV28 and TRBJ2-7; 7 bases match TRBD2. The CDR3 has 17 amino acids. The germline V gene has CDR1 MDHEN and CDR2 SYDVKM. V trimming: 2 bases; J trimming: 1 base; junction bases outside the gene matches: 11. CDR3 protein: CASSLSGNLEPSYEQYF. The CDR3 nucleotides are TGTGCCAGCAGTTTAAGCGGGAACCTAGAACCTTCCTACGAGCAGTACTTC.